The entry below describes one T cell receptor (beta chain). At least ten counts were recorded for this clonotype. Its specific antigen is unknown. The sample holds no much larger clone one base away, and base qualities are not on file. The TCR beta CDR3 regions were amplified from RNA transcripts. The TCR CDR3 was subjected to a first round of RT-PCR using the HTBI primer set and the Qiagen OneStep RT-PCR kit. Libraries were constructed in a second round of multiplex PCR, after which size selection and purification were carried out. Paired-end sequencing of the libraries was performed with 100 bp reads on an Illumina HiSeq2000. For the original study's pipeline: SOAPnuke was used to process the raw data, removing reads that contained adapters or uncalled bases, had a mean Phred below 15, or lacked an exact match to the constant primer or identifier. High-quality paired reads were merged using COPE v1.2.5, and each unique nucleotide sequence was defined as a clonotype. MiTCR v1.1 was used to align clonotypes to the IMGT TRBV, TRBD and TRBJ reference segments. Only V-J combinations with frequency above 0.0001, covering 98% to 99.2% of repertoires, were analysed. The TCS score was defined as F50 (clonal expansion) divided by E x V (chaos), with BLOSUM62-based TCRdist calculated between CDR3 peptides within each V-J. Welch's t-statistics and random forest reduced roughly 500 V-J features to 13, which were used in a naive Bayes classifier (R e1071). The public reads were reanalyzed by TCRdb: fastp trimming at Q25, MiXCR alignment, in-frame beta chains only. All rows with the same CDR3 protein become a single entry with the most common DNA and genes. The V and J calls shown here were made by TCRdb, not taken from the authors' results. Here the sample has 250,000 to 300,000 distinct CDR3 sequences; roughly 15% occur a single time. 6.5% to 10% of the sample lies in the top ten.

CDR1 and CDR2, looked up from the germline V gene, are MDHEN and SYDVKM. The CDR3 runs 11 amino acids, cysteine and phenylalanine included. Of all the DNA, just the CDR3 is kept, 33 bases in frame from base 1. V gives up 5 bases and J gives up 2 bases, and the segment between their germline ends measures 3 bases. The sample originates from a study of T cells in Graves' hyperthyroidism and ophthalmopathy (dated by TCRdb to between 2017 and 2020). Regarding the complete study: Peripheral blood samples were taken at the time of initial diagnosis, prior to any treatment. To identify TCR V-J signatures that set the groups apart, the researchers used a discovery cohort of 95 to 100 patients, made up of around 40 with Graves' ophthalmopathy and 57 with stable Graves' hyperthyroidism. Prospective prediction of ophthalmopathy was tested in an independent validation cohort consisting of some 19 hyperthyroidism patients and some 15 patients who later progressed to ophthalmopathy. The approximately 100 discovery patients were randomly split 7:3 into training and test sets. The study also compared thyroid tissue and blood T-cell repertoires from about six Graves' hyperthyroidism patients. Once sampling was done, hyperthyroidism patients were given methimazole at a starting dose of 30 mg daily, whereas ophthalmopathy patients were given high-dose intravenous methylprednisolone. The paper reports TCR Vbeta CDR3 sequencing of over 130 peripheral blood samples: fewer than 50 ophthalmopathy, around 80 hyperthyroidism and about 17 progressor patients. Overall study outcomes, separate from this receptor: No statistical method was used to fix the sample size in advance, and group allocation was not hidden from the investigators. In validation, progression to ophthalmopathy was predicted by the model with 70.59% sensitivity and 72% to 85% specificity, a median of around 5.9 months before onset. Most expanded thyroid clonotypes (frequency above 0.001) were also detected in blood, suggesting blood repertoires may reflect thyroid immune responses. Ophthalmopathy was separated from stable hyperthyroidism by a 13 V-J signature model, with about 86% sensitivity and approximately 84% specificity obtained in cross-validation and 80%/75% obtained in testing.

Stable Graves' hyperthyroidism was defined as the absence of progression to ophthalmopathy over 18 months of follow-up. Hyperthyroidism patients were aged 18 to 65 years and newly diagnosed, with disease duration of less than 2 months. Exclusion was applied to patients with uncontrolled infections, other autoimmune diseases, pregnancy or lactation. Diagnoses were based on clinical symptoms, serum thyroxine and TRAb, thyroid ultrasound and orbital computed tomography. PBMCs were isolated from 7.5 to 10 ml of fresh peripheral blood by Ficoll-Paque density gradient centrifugation. Trizol reagent was used to extract total RNA, and RNA quality was then checked on an Agilent 2100 Bioanalyzer.

The clonotype originates from a woman between 35 and 50 years old with Graves' hyperthyroidism. The specimen was blood. This chain is built from TRBV28 and TRBJ2-5, with no confident D gene call. The CDR3 region: CASSGQETQYF. The base sequence is TGTGCCAGCAGTGGTCAAGAGACCCAGTACTTC.